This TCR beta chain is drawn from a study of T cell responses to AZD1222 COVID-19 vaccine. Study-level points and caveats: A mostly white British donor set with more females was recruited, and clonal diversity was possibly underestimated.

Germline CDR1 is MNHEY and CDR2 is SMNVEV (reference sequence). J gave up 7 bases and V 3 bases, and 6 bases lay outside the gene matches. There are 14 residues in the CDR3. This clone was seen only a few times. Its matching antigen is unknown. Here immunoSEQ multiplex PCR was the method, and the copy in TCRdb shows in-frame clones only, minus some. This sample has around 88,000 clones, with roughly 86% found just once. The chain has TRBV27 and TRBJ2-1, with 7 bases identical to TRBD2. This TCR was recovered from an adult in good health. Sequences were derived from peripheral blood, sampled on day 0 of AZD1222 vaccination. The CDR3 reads CASSLRREPNEQFF. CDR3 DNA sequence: TGTGCCAGCAGTTTGCGGCGGGAGCCGAATGAGCAGTTCTTC.